Below are 20 T cell receptor beta chains sequenced from a single sample in a study of identical twins (dated by TCRdb to 2015 to 2016). The protocol used for the library was 5' RACE. The reads were generated on an Illumina HiSeq 2000. TCRdb itself trimmed the public reads at Q25 with fastp, ran MiXCR and retained productive beta chains. Each CDR3 protein appears once, grouped with its most common genes and DNA. Within this sample are about 240,000 distinct CDR3 sequences, with over 9.5% of them counted one time only. The ten largest clones add up to approximately 11% of the sample. Sequencing used memory T cells sorted from blood. What the cell subset or site label conveys for this sample: CD45RO+ enriched T cells. The receptors originated from a man between 45 and 60 years old in good health.

This clonotype was seen a few times. This chain connects TRBV19 to TRBJ2-5; the D gene is possibly TRBD2 (6 bases). The length of the CDR3 is 15 residues. Germline CDR1 and CDR2: LNHDA and SQIVND (reference sequence). V was shortened by 3 bases and J by 3 bases, with 14 bases between the two germline ends. CDR3 nucleotide sequence: TGTGCCAGTAGTATTTCCGGGACTCCCAAAGAGACCCAGTACTTC. Protein: CASSISGTPKETQYF. The whole variable domain, remainder taken from reference TRBV19 and TRBJ2-5, is DGGITQSPKYLFRKEGQNVTLSCEQNLNHDAMYWYRQDPGQGLRLIYYSQIVNDFQKGDIAEGYSVSREKKESFPLTVTSAQKNPTAFYLCASSISGTPKETQYFGPGTRLLVL.

This clonotype appeared a few times. The CDR3 sequence: CASSYSWRGQGGYTF. CDR3 DNA: TGTGCCAGCAGTTACTCGTGGAGGGGGCAAGGTGGCTACACCTTC. The chain joins TRBV6-5 to TRBJ1-2; 7 positions agree with TRBD1. CDR3 length: 15 residues. Germline V CDR1 and CDR2: MNHEY, SVGAGI. The V and J ends lost 0 bases and 7 bases, in that order; junction bases with no gene match: 8.

This chain uses TRBV14 with TRBJ2-1; D is unresolved. CDR3 length: 12 amino acids. Trimming removed 4 bases at V and 11 bases at J, with 12 bases between. Germline V gene data show CDR1 as SGHDN and CDR2 as FVKESK. The DNA of the CDR3 is TGTGCCAGCAGCCTAATAGGCGGCAAGCAGTTCTTC. Translating it yields CASSLIGGKQFF.

This chain uses TRBV10-3 with TRBJ1-2; 8 nucleotides align to TRBD1. The CDR3 is 14 amino acids. Germline V lookup: CDR1 ENHRY, CDR2 SYGVKD. The V and J ends lost 4 bases and 8 bases, in that order; junction bases with no gene match: 9. The CDR3 nucleotides are TGTGCCATCAGTGGGGGTGACAGGGGCGAGGGCTACACCTTC. Protein: CAISGGDRGEGYTF.

There are many counts of this clonotype. The gene calls are TRBV24-1 and TRBJ2-3, with 7 bases lining up with TRBD1. From germline, CDR1 is KGHDR and CDR2 SFDVKD. CDR3 length: 14 amino acids. Trimming cost V 10 bases and J 6 bases; bases outside gene matches: 12. CDR3 nucleotide sequence: TGTGCCACGAGGGACAGTGGGGAGACTGATACGCAGTATTTT. This sequence encodes CATRDSGETDTQYF.

This clonotype was recorded at least ten times. The CDR3 nucleotides read TGTGCCAGCAGCGGGGCTTTTGGTTTAGCGGACAATGAGCAGTTCTTC. Residues: CASSGAFGLADNEQFF. The chain links TRBV9 to TRBJ2-1, with D tentatively TRBD2 (6 bases). The CDR3 loop spans 16 amino acids. Germline lookup yields CDR1 SGDLS and CDR2 YYNGEE. V lost 3 bases and J lost 5, with 18 bases in between.

This clonotype was picked up a small number of times. This chain connects TRBV7-2 to TRBJ2-7; D is unclear. Trimming took off 3 bases at V and 4 bases at J, with 19 bases between the two ends. Germline CDR1 and CDR2: SGHTA and FQGNSA. This CDR3 has 16 amino acids. The CDR3 here is CASSFSRTSPPYEQYF. CDR3 DNA sequence: TGTGCCAGCAGCTTTTCTCGAACTTCTCCGCCGTACGAGCAGTACTTC.

This clonotype was recorded many times. The chain is built from TRBV4-1 and TRBJ1-3; the D gene is possibly TRBD1 (6 bases). V gave up 2 bases and J gave up 2 bases, with 16 bases separating them. Per the germline V gene, CDR1 is MGHRA and CDR2 is YSYEKL. CDR3 length: 17 amino acids. CDR3 bases: TGCGCCAGCAGCCAACGATACGCACAGGGAACTGGAAACACCATATATTTT. Amino acid sequence: CASSQRYAQGTGNTIYF.

This clonotype came up many times. This chain connects TRBV5-1 to TRBJ2-5; D might be TRBD1 (5 bases). The V end was cut by 0 bases, the J end by 4 bases, with 16 bases between. This CDR3 region has 16 residues. Germline V gives CDR1 SGHRS, CDR2 YFSETQ. Written as DNA, the CDR3 is TGCGCCAGCAGCTTGGATTCTCAGGGCCGAGGAGAGACCCAGTACTTC. Protein product: CASSLDSQGRGETQYF.

The chain is built from TRBV27 and TRBJ2-1; D may be TRBD1 (5 bases). CDR1 is MNHEY and CDR2 is SMNVEV in the germline V gene (reference sequence). The CDR3 covers 11 residues. V dropped 8 bases and J dropped 6 bases, with 8 bases sitting between them. The CDR3: CASSGFNEQFF. The CDR3 region has the DNA TGTGCCAGCTCAGGGTTCAATGAGCAGTTCTTC.

This clonotype turned up a few times. The rearrangement joins TRBV5-4 to TRBJ2-3, with TRBD1 matching 9 bases. From germline, CDR1 is SGHNT and CDR2 YYREEE (reference sequence). CDR3 length equals 14 residues. V was clipped by 5 bases and J by 4 bases; unmatched bases: 5. This CDR3 is CASRADRGSDTQYF. Here the CDR3 DNA reads TGTGCCAGCAGAGCGGACAGGGGCTCAGATACGCAGTATTTT. Complete variable domain (other parts from reference TRBV5-4 and TRBJ2-3): ETGVTQSPTHLIKTRGQQVTLRCSSQSGHNTVSWYQQALGQGPQFIFQYYREEENGRGNFPPRFSGLQFPNYSSELNVNALELDDSALYLCASRADRGSDTQYFGPGTRLTVL.

This clonotype was detected many times. The rearrangement links TRBV20-1 to TRBJ2-5; D could derive from TRBD1 or TRBD2 (5 bases each). The germline V gene has CDR1 DFQATT and CDR2 SNEGSKA (reference sequence). CDR3 length equals 13 residues. V lost 3 bases and J 5 bases, leaving 13 bases between the germline ends. The CDR3 DNA is TGCAGTGCTAGTCAGGGAGCGTCGGAGACCCAGTACTTC. Its protein product is CSASQGASETQYF.

The table lists this clonotype with many counts. V usage is TRBV7-9 and J usage is TRBJ1-3; 10 bases are a match to TRBD1. CDR1 is SEHNR, CDR2 FQNEAQ, per germline (reference sequence). V shed 0 bases and J 5 bases; nucleotides not matched to a gene: 4. CDR3 length: 16 amino acids. DNA for the CDR3: TGTGCCAGCAGCTTAGCGTCGGGACAGGGGAGAAACACCATATATTTT. Translation: CASSLASGQGRNTIYF.

This clonotype was picked up many times. V gene TRBV6-1 combines with J gene TRBJ2-2, with D perhaps TRBD1 or TRBD2 (5 bases each). Germline V gives CDR1 MNHNS, CDR2 SASEGT. V was pared by 2 bases and J by 7 bases, with 14 bases between. The length of the CDR3 is 15 residues. The CDR3 spells CASSEMAGTVGELFF. The CDR3 coding sequence is TGTGCCAGCAGTGAAATGGCAGGGACGGTCGGGGAGCTGTTTTTT.

In its sample, this clonotype was seen a few times. The V gene is TRBV3-1, the J gene TRBJ2-2; the D gene is possibly TRBD2 (5 bases). CDR1 is LGHDT and CDR2 is YNNKEL in the germline V gene (reference sequence). This CDR3 comprises 12 residues. The V gene lost 4 bases and the J gene lost 7 bases, with 7 bases spanning the gap. The CDR3 bases are TGTGCCAGCAGCCCCGGAGGCGGGGAGCTGTTTTTT. Residues: CASSPGGGELFF.

This clonotype was recorded at least ten times. The chain uses TRBV7-2 and TRBJ1-1, with a possible D match to TRBD1 (5 bases). Germline CDR1 reads SGHTA; CDR2 reads FQGNSA. V was trimmed by 5 bases and J by 11 bases, leaving 18 bases between them. This CDR3 is 13 amino acids long. The CDR3: CASSVHPGLDAFF. Written as DNA, the CDR3 is TGTGCCAGCAGCGTTCATCCGGGACTTGACGCTTTCTTT.

The chain uses TRBV20-1 and TRBJ1-1; 7 nucleotides align to TRBD1. Germline V gene sequence: CDR1 DFQATT, CDR2 SNEGSKA (reference sequence). This CDR3 has 15 residues. The V segment lost 6 bases and the J segment 0 bases; nucleotides outside the gene matches: 10. CDR3 nucleotides: TGCAGTGCGGATCCCAGGGGGATGATGAACACTGAAGCTTTCTTT. Translating gives CSADPRGMMNTEAFF.

This clonotype showed up many times. In DNA, the CDR3 is TGTGCCAGCAGGCGCCTTCGGTCTGAAGCTTTCTTT. Translated, it gives CASRRLRSEAFF. J is TRBJ1-1 and V is TRBV6-5; D is unclear. The germline V and J ends were trimmed by 6 bases and 6 bases, with 11 bases remaining between them. CDR3 length: 12 residues. The germline CDR1 and CDR2 sequences are MNHEY and SVGAGI.

This clonotype was observed many times. The chain couples TRBV5-1 to TRBJ1-1; the match to TRBD1 covers 8 bases. V was pared by 4 bases and J by 1 base, with 9 bases of the junction left unmatched. CDR3 length: 16 amino acids. Germline lookup yields CDR1 SGHRS and CDR2 YFSETQ. CDR3 sequence: CASSMGPQGGNTEAFF. The CDR3 DNA follows: TGCGCCAGCAGCATGGGACCACAGGGGGGGAACACTGAAGCTTTCTTT.

The gene calls are TRBV6-6 and TRBJ1-1; D is unclear. V was trimmed by 2 bases and J by 8 bases, leaving 9 bases between them. The CDR3 extends over 12 amino acids. Per germline, CDR1 MNHNY and CDR2 SVGAGI (reference sequence). The DNA of the CDR3 is TGTGCCAGCAGTTACGGGTCGGGGGAAGCTTTCTTT. Translating gives CASSYGSGEAFF.